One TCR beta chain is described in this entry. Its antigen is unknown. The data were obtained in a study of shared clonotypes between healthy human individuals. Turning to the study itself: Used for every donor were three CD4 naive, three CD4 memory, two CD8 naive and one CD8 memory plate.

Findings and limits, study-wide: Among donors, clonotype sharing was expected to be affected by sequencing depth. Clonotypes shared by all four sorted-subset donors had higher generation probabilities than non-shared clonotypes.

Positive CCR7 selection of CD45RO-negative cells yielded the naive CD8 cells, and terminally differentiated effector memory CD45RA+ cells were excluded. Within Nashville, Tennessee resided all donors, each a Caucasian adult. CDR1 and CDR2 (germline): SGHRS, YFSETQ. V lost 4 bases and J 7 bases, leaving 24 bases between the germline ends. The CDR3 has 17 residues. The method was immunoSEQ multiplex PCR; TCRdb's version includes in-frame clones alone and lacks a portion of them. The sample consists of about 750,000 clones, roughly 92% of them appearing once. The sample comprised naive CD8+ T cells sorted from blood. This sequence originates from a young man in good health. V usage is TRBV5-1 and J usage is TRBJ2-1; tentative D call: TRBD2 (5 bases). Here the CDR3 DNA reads TGCGCCAGCAGCCTGGTGGAGAGCGGATCCACGAGAAATGAGCAGTTCTTC. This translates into CASSLVESGSTRNEQFF. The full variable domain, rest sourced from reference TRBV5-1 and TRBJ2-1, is KAGVTQTPRYLIKTRGQQVTLSCSPISGHRSVSWYQQTPGQGLQFLFEYFSETQRNKGNFPGRFSGRQFSNSRSEMNVSTLELGDSALYLCASSLVESGSTRNEQFFGPGTRLTVL.